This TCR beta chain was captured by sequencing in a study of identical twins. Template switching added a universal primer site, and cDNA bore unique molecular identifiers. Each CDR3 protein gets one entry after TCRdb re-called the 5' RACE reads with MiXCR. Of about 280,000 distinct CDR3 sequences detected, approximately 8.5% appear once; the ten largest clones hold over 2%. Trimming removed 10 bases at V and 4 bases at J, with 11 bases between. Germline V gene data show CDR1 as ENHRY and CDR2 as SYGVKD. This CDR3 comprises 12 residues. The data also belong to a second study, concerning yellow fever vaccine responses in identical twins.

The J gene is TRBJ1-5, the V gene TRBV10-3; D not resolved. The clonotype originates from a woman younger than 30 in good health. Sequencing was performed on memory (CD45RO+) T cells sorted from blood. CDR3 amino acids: CASALGNQPQHF. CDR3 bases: TGTGCCAGCGCCCTGGGGAATCAGCCCCAGCATTTT.